The 21 T cell receptor beta chains listed next were all sequenced from one sample in a study of T cells in Graves' hyperthyroidism and ophthalmopathy. Template material for amplifying TCR beta CDR3 regions consisted of RNA transcripts. The TCR CDR3 was amplified in a first-round RT-PCR using the HTBI primer set. Using its own MiXCR run on the multiplex PCR reads, TCRdb lists one record per CDR3 protein. The sample contains about 480,000 distinct CDR3 sequences, approximately 15% of which appear only once. The sequencing sample was made of blood. The source of these receptors is a woman under 30 with Graves' hyperthyroidism.

As regards this clonotype: One base away lies a much larger clone, so this may be a sequencing read error. The genes are TRBV7-9 and TRBJ2-1; D is unclear. V lost 5 bases to trimming and J lost 7 bases, with 18 bases between them. Germline V gene sequence: CDR1 SEHNR, CDR2 FQNEAQ (reference sequence). This CDR3 comprises 15 residues. The CDR3 DNA follows: TGTGCCAGCAGCCTAAGTGACTGGGTGGGGAATGAGCAGTTCTTC. Its protein is CASSLSDWVGNEQFF. Together with reference TRBV7-9 and TRBJ2-1, the CDR3 gives the full variable domain: DTGVSQNPRHKITKRGQNVTFRCDPISEHNRLYWYRQTLGQGPEFLTYFQNEAQLEKSRLLSDRFSAERPKGSFSTLEIQRTEQGDSAMYLCASSLSDWVGNEQFFGPGTRLTVL.

This chain connects TRBV28 to TRBJ2-2; 11 nucleotides agree with TRBD2. The CDR3 sequence is 17 residues long. The V gene end was trimmed by 3 bases and the J gene end by 5 bases; junction bases not matched to a gene: 8. Germline CDR1 is MDHEN and CDR2 is SYDVKM. The CDR3 loop is CASSFTSGGLATGELFF. Written as DNA, the CDR3 is TGTGCCAGCAGTTTCACTAGCGGGGGTTTGGCGACCGGGGAGCTGTTTTTT.

CDR3 loop: CASSPGHLAKNIQYF. CDR3 coding DNA: TGTGCCAGCAGTCCGGGACATCTAGCCAAAAACATTCAGTACTTC. This chain connects TRBV6-1 to TRBJ2-4; D is possibly TRBD1 (6 bases). From germline, CDR1 is MNHNS and CDR2 SASEGT. The CDR3 covers 15 residues. Trimming took off 5 bases at V and 0 bases at J, with 11 bases between the two ends.

This clonotype appeared many times. This rearrangement joins TRBV7-6 to TRBJ2-2; weak D call: TRBD1 (6 bases). The CDR3 totals 16 residues. V dropped 6 bases and J dropped 0 bases, with 14 bases sitting between them. The germline gives CDR1 SGHVS, CDR2 FNYEAQ. CDR3 DNA: TGTGCCAGCAGGGGGGCTGTAAGACCGAACACCGGGGAGCTGTTTTTT. Its protein product is CASRGAVRPNTGELFF.

The chain combines TRBV6-2 or TRBV6-3 with TRBJ2-2; TRBD2 matches at 13 bases. The germline V gene encodes CDR1 MNHEY and CDR2 SVGEGT. V shed 2 bases and J 3 bases; nucleotides not matched to a gene: 3. The CDR3 contains 17 residues. CDR3 nucleotide sequence: TGTGCCAGCAGTTACCGCGGACTAGCGGGGGACACCGGGGAGCTGTTTTTT. Residues: CASSYRGLAGDTGELFF.

This clonotype was detected many times. The chain recombines TRBV7-8 with TRBJ1-2; D ambiguous. The CDR3 sequence is 15 residues long. CDR1 SGHVS and CDR2 FQNEAQ come from the germline V gene. The ends were cut back, 1 base at V and 5 bases at J, with 14 bases in the middle. CDR3 DNA: TGTGCCAGCAGCTTAGAGTTGGGCACGACGTATGGCTACACCTTC. Protein: CASSLELGTTYGYTF.

This clonotype showed up just a few times. V gene TRBV6-2 or TRBV6-3 combines with J gene TRBJ1-2; D not certain. Trimming took 0 bases from V and 4 from J, leaving 12 bases between them. This CDR3 has 15 amino acids. Looked up from germline, CDR1 is MNHEY and CDR2 is SVGEGT. As DNA, the CDR3 is TGTGCCAGCAGTTACTCGCGGTCCCCAATCTATGGCTACACCTTC. Translating gives CASSYSRSPIYGYTF.

There are many counts of this clonotype. The V and J genes are TRBV2 and TRBJ2-1; 10 positions agree with TRBD2. Germline CDR1 SNHLY, CDR2 FYNNEI. With V trimmed by 3 bases and J by 3 bases, 2 bases remained unmatched. The CDR3 sequence is 15 residues long. The CDR3: CASSEASGSYNEQFF. The CDR3 coding sequence is TGTGCCAGCAGTGAGGCTAGCGGGAGCTACAATGAGCAGTTCTTC. The full variable domain, in which reference TRBV2 and TRBJ2-1 provide the parts outside the CDR3, is EPEVTQTPSHQVTQMGQEVILRCVPISNHLYFYWYRQILGQKVEFLVSFYNNEISEKSEIFDDQFSVERPDGSNFTLKIRSTKLEDSAMYFCASSEASGSYNEQFFGPGTRLTVL.

The chain employs TRBV9 and TRBJ2-1, with D unclear. V was clipped by 0 bases and J by 5 bases, with 12 bases between them. The CDR3 is made up of 15 amino acids. Germline V gene data show CDR1 as SGDLS and CDR2 as YYNGEE. In DNA, the CDR3 is TGTGCCAGCAGCGTAGCTACGACCGCGAACAATGAGCAGTTCTTC. As protein: CASSVATTANNEQFF.

This clonotype came up many times. The CDR3 DNA sequence: TGTGCCAGCAGTCTCACAGGGGTAGGCTACACCTTC. It yields the protein CASSLTGVGYTF. The chain joins TRBV27 to TRBJ1-2; 7 bases are shared with TRBD1. The junction had 5 bases not matched to a gene; V was cut back by 5 bases and J by 8 bases. CDR1 is MNHEY, CDR2 SMNVEV, per germline (reference sequence). This CDR3 has 12 amino acids.

This clonotype was recorded many times. This sequence joins TRBV10-3 and TRBJ1-1; D may be TRBD1 (5 bases). Trimming took off 4 bases at V and 0 bases at J, with 18 bases between the two ends. Germline-derived CDR1 and CDR2 are ENHRY and SYGVKD. This CDR3 spans 17 amino acids. The CDR3 nucleotides are TGTGCCATCAGTGCGATTGGCAGGGTGGGAATGAACACTGAAGCTTTCTTT. It encodes CAISAIGRVGMNTEAFF.

J is TRBJ1-1 and V is TRBV29-1; possible D gene TRBD1, 5 bases. The CDR3 consists of 14 residues. CDR1 is SQVTM and CDR2 is ANQGSEA in the germline V gene. V dropped 0 bases and J dropped 4 bases, with 12 bases sitting between them. CDR3 protein: CSVEDQGASTEAFF. The CDR3 DNA is TGCAGCGTTGAAGATCAAGGGGCGAGCACTGAAGCTTTCTTT.

This clonotype was detected many times. The V call is TRBV7-9, the J call TRBJ1-5, with D possibly matching TRBD1 (6 bases). Deletions cut 4 bases from V and 7 bases from J, with 14 bases between. The V gene's germline CDR1 is SEHNR and CDR2 FQNEAQ (reference sequence). The CDR3 spans 14 residues. The CDR3 sequence is CASSSVGGGQPQHF. The CDR3 DNA is TGTGCCAGCAGCTCGGTCGGGGGCGGGCAGCCCCAGCATTTT.

The sample holds a few counts of this clonotype. The V call is TRBV20-1, the J call TRBJ2-7, with D uncertain. V gave up 3 bases and J gave up 3 bases, with 15 bases separating them. The CDR3 loop spans 14 amino acids. Germline CDR1 and CDR2: DFQATT and SNEGSKA (reference sequence). The CDR3 DNA is TGCAGTGCTAGTCACTCCTTAATAAACTACGAGCAGTACTTC. Translating gives CSASHSLINYEQYF.

This clonotype was observed many times. This sequence joins TRBV2 and TRBJ2-7; 8 nucleotides align to TRBD2. The V gene end was trimmed by 9 bases and the J gene end by 0 bases; junction bases not matched to a gene: 7. CDR1 is SNHLY, CDR2 FYNNEI, per germline. CDR3 length: 14 residues. CDR3 sequence: CASRTGTSSYEQYF. The CDR3, as DNA: TGTGCCAGTAGGACCGGGACTAGCTCCTACGAGCAGTACTTC.

A few counts support this clonotype. The rearrangement links TRBV29-1 to TRBJ2-2; 11 positions agree with TRBD2. The CDR3 has 14 amino acids. CDR1 is SQVTM, CDR2 ANQGSEA, per germline. After removal of 7 bases from V and 3 bases from J, the junction contained 4 bases not matched to a gene. The CDR3, as DNA: TGCAGCGGCCTGGGACTAGCGGACACCGGGGAGCTGTTTTTT. The encoded protein is CSGLGLADTGELFF.

This clonotype has at least ten counts. This chain joins TRBV5-1 and TRBJ2-1, with 9 bases lining up with TRBD2. Per germline, CDR1 SGHRS and CDR2 YFSETQ. CDR3 length: 15 amino acids. V dropped 0 bases and J dropped 4; count of bases not matched to a gene: 2. The CDR3 here is CASSLVAGDYNEQFF. CDR3 in DNA: TGCGCCAGCAGCTTGGTAGCGGGAGATTACAATGAGCAGTTCTTC.

This clonotype was recorded many times. The V and J genes are TRBV19 and TRBJ2-3; TRBD1 aligns across 11 bases. This CDR3 is 16 amino acids long. The V gene end was trimmed by 3 bases and the J gene end by 6 bases; junction bases not matched to a gene: 8. CDR1 and CDR2 (germline): LNHDA, SQIVND (reference sequence). The DNA for the CDR3 is TGTGCCAGTAGTATGTGGGACAGGGGGTCGTACGATACGCAGTATTTT. Its protein product is CASSMWDRGSYDTQYF. Full variable domain (rest looked up from reference TRBV19 and TRBJ2-3): DGGITQSPKYLFRKEGQNVTLSCEQNLNHDAMYWYRQDPGQGLRLIYYSQIVNDFQKGDIAEGYSVSREKKESFPLTVTSAQKNPTAFYLCASSMWDRGSYDTQYFGPGTRLTVL.

The chain carries TRBV20-1 and TRBJ2-5, with 9 bases identical to TRBD1. The CDR3 has 13 residues. In germline, CDR1 is DFQATT, CDR2 SNEGSKA (reference sequence). The trim removed 5 bases at V and 5 bases at J, leaving 6 bases unmatched. CDR3 in DNA: TGCAGTGCTGGGGACAGGGACGACGAGACCCAGTACTTC. It codes for CSAGDRDDETQYF.

This clonotype has ten or more counts. V is TRBV9 and J is TRBJ2-1; 10 nucleotides match TRBD2. The length of the CDR3 is 16 residues. CDR1 is SGDLS and CDR2 is YYNGEE in the germline V gene. The V gene end was trimmed by 3 bases and the J gene end by 6 bases; junction bases not matched to a gene: 9. CDR3 sequence reads: CASSASGRVGFNEQFF. The CDR3 nucleotides are TGTGCCAGCAGCGCTAGCGGGAGAGTGGGGTTCAATGAGCAGTTCTTC. The full variable domain, with the rest looked up from reference TRBV9 and TRBJ2-1, is DSGVTQTPKHLITATGQRVTLRCSPRSGDLSVYWYQQSLDQGLQFLIQYYNGEERAKGNILERFSAQQFPDLHSELNLSSLELGDSALYFCASSASGRVGFNEQFFGPGTRLTVL.

About this clonotype itself: Compared with germline, one end of the junction differs, possibly owing to a read error. The V call is TRBV3-1, the J call TRBJ2-6; D ambiguous. The CDR3 loop spans 11 amino acids. Germline V lookup: CDR1 LGHDT, CDR2 YNNKEL (reference sequence). The CDR3 sequence: CVSSQTNVLTF. DNA of the CDR3: TGTGTCAGCAGCCAAACCAACGTCCTGACTTTC. The full variable domain, completed using reference TRBV3-1 and TRBJ2-6, is DTAVSQTPKYLVTQMGNDKSIKCEQNLGHDTMYWYKQDSKKFLKIMFSYNNKELIINETVPNRFSPKSPDKAHLNLHINSLELGDSAVYFCVSSQTNVLTFGAGSRLTVL.